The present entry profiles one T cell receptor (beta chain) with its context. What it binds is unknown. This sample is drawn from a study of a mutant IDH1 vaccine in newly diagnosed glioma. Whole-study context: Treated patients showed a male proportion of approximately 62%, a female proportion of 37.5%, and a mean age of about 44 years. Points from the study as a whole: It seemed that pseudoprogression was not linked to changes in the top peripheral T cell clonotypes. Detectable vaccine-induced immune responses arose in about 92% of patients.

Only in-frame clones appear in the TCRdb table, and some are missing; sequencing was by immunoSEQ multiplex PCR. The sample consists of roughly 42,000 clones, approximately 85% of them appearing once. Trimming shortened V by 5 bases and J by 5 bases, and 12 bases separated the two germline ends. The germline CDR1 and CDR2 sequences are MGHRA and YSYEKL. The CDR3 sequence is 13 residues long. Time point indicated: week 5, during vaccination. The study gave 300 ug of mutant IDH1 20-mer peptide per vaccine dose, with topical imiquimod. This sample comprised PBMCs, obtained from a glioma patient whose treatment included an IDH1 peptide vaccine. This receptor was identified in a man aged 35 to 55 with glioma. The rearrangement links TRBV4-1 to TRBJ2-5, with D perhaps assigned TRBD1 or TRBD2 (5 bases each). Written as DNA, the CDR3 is TGCGCCAGCAGCATTACAGGAGGCGAGACCCAGTACTTC. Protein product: CASSITGGETQYF.